Each of the 19 T cell receptor beta chains below was sequenced from the same sample in a study of cytomegalovirus exposure and HLA in healthy donors. PCR employed 60 Vbeta and 13 Jbeta primers. TCRdb's copy holds only in-frame clones and misses some; the assay was immunoSEQ multiplex PCR. The table shows 130,000 to 150,000 clones, with around 80% occurring only once. The sequenced sample consisted of PBMCs. Receptors originate from a female donor in good health and CMV-seronegative.

J is TRBJ2-7 and V is TRBV30; weak D call: TRBD2 (6 bases). Germline assignment: CDR1 GTSNPN and CDR2 SVGIG (reference sequence). Trimming left V 4 bases short and J 3 bases short, with 19 bases between. The CDR3 spans 15 residues. The CDR3 DNA reads as TGTGCCTGGACCGATCTTCGGGGGATCCTCTACGAGCAGTACTTC. As protein: CAWTDLRGILYEQYF.

The V and J genes are TRBV27 and TRBJ2-2; tentative D call: TRBD1 (6 bases). V lost 7 bases and J lost 6, with 18 bases in between. The CDR3 spans 15 residues. Germline V gives CDR1 MNHEY, CDR2 SMNVEV (reference sequence). As DNA, the CDR3 is TGTGCCAGCAAAGGGGGATTTGGGGTCCCCGGGGAGCTGTTTTTT. Translated, it gives CASKGGFGVPGELFF.

This clone appeared a few times. The chain employs TRBV4-1 and TRBJ1-1; D call uncertain. V lost 1 base and J lost 2, with 14 bases in between. Per germline, CDR1 MGHRA and CDR2 YSYEKL. This CDR3 has 16 amino acids. The CDR3 sequence: CASSQVSHPENTEAFF. In DNA, the CDR3 is TGCGCCAGCAGCCAAGTTAGCCACCCCGAAAACACTGAAGCTTTCTTT.

The chain couples TRBV6-1 to TRBJ1-6; the D gene is possibly TRBD1 (5 bases). This CDR3 region has 15 residues. Between the trimmed V and J ends, which lost 4 bases and 0 bases, there was a span of 7 bases. CDR1 is MNHNS and CDR2 is SASEGT in the germline V gene. The CDR3 is CASSGQGSYNSPLHF. DNA of the CDR3: TGTGCCAGCAGTGGGCAGGGCTCCTATAATTCACCCCTCCACTTT.

Worth noting for this clone: The junction departs from germline at one end; a sequencing error may be responsible. The rearrangement uses TRBV18 and TRBJ2-1; 8 positions match TRBD2. Germline-derived CDR1 and CDR2 are KGHSH and LQKENI. This CDR3 is built from 17 residues. This CDR3 is CASSPGVSGSSYNEQLF. In DNA, the CDR3 is TGTGCCAGCTCACCAGGGGTAAGCGGGAGCTCCTACAATGAGCAGCTCTTC.

V and J are TRBV11-2 and TRBJ2-1; 11 nucleotides align to TRBD2. The CDR3 spans 16 residues. V lost 4 bases and J lost 6; bases outside the gene matches: 8. CDR1 is SGHAT, CDR2 FQNNGV, per germline. CDR3 residues: CASSSLAGGPPNEQFF. CDR3 in DNA: TGTGCCAGCAGCTCCTTAGCGGGGGGGCCCCCCAATGAGCAGTTCTTC.

V gene TRBV5-1 combines with J gene TRBJ2-1, with 10 bases lining up with TRBD2. The CDR3 loop spans 15 amino acids. V lost 4 bases, J lost 2 bases, and 3 bases stayed unmatched. The germline V gene has CDR1 SGHRS and CDR2 YFSETQ. CDR3 amino acids: CASSAGTSAYNEQFF. The CDR3 DNA is TGCGCCAGCAGCGCCGGGACTAGCGCCTACAATGAGCAGTTCTTC.

The CDR3 here is CASSHTGDQPQHF. For the CDR3, the DNA is TGCGCCAGCAGCCATACAGGCGATCAGCCCCAGCATTTT. J is TRBJ1-5 and V is TRBV4-1, with a weak D call TRBD1 (5 bases). The CDR3 loop spans 13 amino acids. Germline loops: CDR1 MGHRA, CDR2 YSYEKL. V lost 3 bases to trimming and J lost 5 bases, with 8 bases between them.

The V call is TRBV6-6, the J call TRBJ2-5; the D gene is possibly TRBD2 (6 bases). The CDR3 runs to 12 residues. Per germline, CDR1 MNHNY and CDR2 SVGAGI (reference sequence). With 5 bases removed from V and 5 bases from J, the gap between germline ends came to 9 bases. The DNA of the CDR3 is TGTGCCAGCAGTCAACTAGCTGAGACCCAGTACTTC. Residues: CASSQLAETQYF.

The table lists this clone with a count of one. The chain uses TRBV5-1 and TRBJ2-7; possible D gene TRBD1, 6 bases. Germline V gives CDR1 SGHRS, CDR2 YFSETQ. This CDR3 comprises 14 residues. Trimming stripped 4 bases from V and 2 bases from J, with 13 bases between. CDR3 sequence: CASSVGWTAYEQYF. CDR3 DNA: TGCGCCAGCAGCGTCGGTTGGACAGCCTACGAGCAGTACTTC.

This clone appeared a few times. This rearrangement joins TRBV20-1 to TRBJ1-2; 7 positions agree with TRBD1. This CDR3 has 11 residues. Germline values: CDR1 DFQATT, CDR2 SNEGSKA (reference sequence). V was clipped by 4 bases and J by 7 bases; unmatched bases: 3. CDR3 nucleotides: TGCAGTGCTACCCAGGGGGTTGGCTACACCTTC. Protein: CSATQGVGYTF.

This chain joins TRBV7-9 and TRBJ2-7; 10 bases are shared with TRBD1. CDR1 SEHNR and CDR2 FQNEAQ come from the germline V gene (reference sequence). CDR3 size: 16 residues. The V gene end was trimmed by 5 bases and the J gene end by 7 bases; junction bases not matched to a gene: 14. The CDR3, as DNA: TGTGCCAGCAGCCCAGCCAGGGACAGGGGCCGCAATGAGCAGTACTTC. Its translation: CASSPARDRGRNEQYF.

The chain uses TRBV7-9 and TRBJ2-2; D not certain. V was shortened by 1 base and J by 1 base, with 4 bases between the two germline ends. The germline CDR1 and CDR2 sequences are SEHNR and FQNEAQ (reference sequence). The CDR3 length is 14 residues. The CDR3 coding sequence is TGTGCCAGCAGCTTAGTCAGGAACACCGGGGAGCTGTTTTTT. Its translation is CASSLVRNTGELFF.

The chain recombines TRBV11-2 with TRBJ2-7; TRBD1 is a possible D gene (6 bases). Germline V CDR1 and CDR2: SGHAT, FQNNGV. The CDR3 sequence is 15 residues long. Trimming pared 7 bases from V and 5 bases from J, leaving 21 bases between. As DNA, the CDR3 is TGTGCCAGCACCCAGGGGACCGATAGCTGGGACGAGCAGTACTTC. Translation: CASTQGTDSWDEQYF. Together with reference TRBV11-2 and TRBJ2-7, the CDR3 gives the full variable domain: EAGVAQSPRYKIIEKRQSVAFWCNPISGHATLYWYQQILGQGPKLLIQFQNNGVVDDSQLPKDRFSAERLKGVDSTLKIQPAKLEDSAVYLCASTQGTDSWDEQYFGPGTRLTVT.

This chain uses TRBV7-3 with TRBJ2-7; the match to TRBD2 covers 7 bases. The CDR3 runs to 12 residues. V shed 3 bases and J 6 bases; nucleotides not matched to a gene: 2. CDR1 and CDR2 (germline): SGHTA, FQGTGA. CDR3 sequence reads: CASSFGGGEQYF. DNA for the CDR3: TGTGCCAGCAGCTTCGGCGGGGGCGAGCAGTACTTC. Based on the CDR3 plus reference TRBV7-3 and TRBJ2-7, the full variable domain is GAGVSQTPSNKVTEKGKYVELRCDPISGHTALYWYRQSLGQGPEFLIYFQGTGAADDSGLPNDRFFAVRPEGSVSTLKIQRTERGDSAVYLCASSFGGGEQYFGPGTRLTVT.

Concerning this clone itself: The junction and the germline gene differ at one end; a read error may be behind it. The chain is built from TRBV6-1 and TRBJ1-5; tentative D call: TRBD1 (6 bases). The CDR3 contains 16 residues. Germline values: CDR1 MNHNS, CDR2 SASEGT. CDR3 in amino acids: CASSEGQGTANRPQHF. The DNA for the CDR3 is TGTGCCAGCAGTGAAGGGCAGGGGACCGCGAATCGGCCCCAGCATTTT.

The chain links TRBV5-6 to TRBJ1-1, with 9 nucleotides matching TRBD1. CDR1 and CDR2 (germline): SGHDT, YYEEEE. V shed 0 bases, J shed 6 bases, and the junction held 12 bases outside the gene matches. The CDR3 consists of 17 residues. The CDR3 protein is CASSLAGRGQGASEAFF. CDR3 coding DNA: TGTGCCAGCAGCTTGGCCGGCAGGGGACAGGGAGCGTCTGAAGCTTTCTTT.

The chain carries TRBV29-1 and TRBJ2-7; D may be TRBD2 (6 bases). V dropped 2 bases and J dropped 0 bases, with 8 bases sitting between them. This CDR3 has 13 residues. The germline CDR1 and CDR2 sequences are SQVTM and ANQGSEA. The CDR3 loop reads CSVESGVSYEQYF. The CDR3 DNA reads as TGCAGCGTTGAATCGGGGGTCTCCTACGAGCAGTACTTC.

With regard to this clone: This sample also contains other DNA sequences that code for the same CDR3. This chain uses TRBV5-1 with TRBJ2-2; 12 bases agree with TRBD1. The CDR3 has 16 residues. V was clipped by 4 bases and J by 2 bases; unmatched bases: 3. Germline lookup yields CDR1 SGHRS and CDR2 YFSETQ. The DNA of the CDR3 is TGCGCCAGCAGCACGGGACAGGGGGCTAACACCGGGGAGCTGTTTTTT. Its protein is CASSTGQGANTGELFF.